This T cell receptor (beta chain) was obtained from a study of T cells in Graves' hyperthyroidism and ophthalmopathy. This clonotype was recorded many times. The CDR3 contains 11 residues. Trimming cost V 5 bases and J 8 bases, with 10 bases left between them. Germline CDR1 reads GTSNPN; CDR2 reads SVGIG (reference sequence). RNA transcripts were the template for amplifying TCR beta CDR3 regions. Researchers ran a first-round RT-PCR on the TCR CDR3 using the HTBI primer set. One entry per CDR3 protein, called by TCRdb with MiXCR from the multiplex PCR reads. The profile shows about 560,000 distinct CDR3 sequences, around 14% of them singletons.

The receptor's source is a woman aged 25 to 39 with Graves' hyperthyroidism. The sequencing input was blood. This chain joins TRBV30 and TRBJ2-1, with D perhaps matching TRBD1 (6 bases). The CDR3 DNA is TGTGCCTGGCTACAGGGCTATGAGCAGTTCTTC. Translating it yields CAWLQGYEQFF.